This T cell receptor (beta chain) came from a study of blood T cell repertoires in COVID-19. Study in general: From T cells, B-cell-depleted T cells, or PBMCs came the material, which was cDNA or gDNA.

Deletions cut 0 bases from V and 4 bases from J, with 15 bases between. Germline CDR1 is SEHNR and CDR2 is FQNEAQ (reference sequence). CDR3 length: 16 residues. Methods used by the authors: Reference gene primer amplification in the assay estimated nucleated cell counts. Method: immunoSEQ multiplex PCR; TCRdb's copy keeps in-frame clones and lacks some. D and trimming come from the DNA, and the V and J calls and clone size come from that table. The table shows 95,000 to 110,000 clones, with roughly 84% occurring only once. Sequenced material: peripheral blood. This chain joins TRBV7-9 and TRBJ1-2; D unresolved. This receptor was obtained from a man between 60 and 70 years old with acute or convalescent COVID-19. The CDR3 bases are TGTGCCAGCAGCTTAGCCCGCACTGACATCCTCTATGGCTACACCTTC. Its translation is CASSLARTDILYGYTF.